This section outlines one T cell receptor (beta chain) sequence together with its context. Its antigen specificity is not known. There are no base qualities to consult, and no much larger clone falls within one base. Library creation used the immunoSEQ multiplex PCR assay. A mixture of 60 forward primers for TCR Vbeta segments and 13 reverse primers for TCR Jbeta segments was used in the multiplex PCR. The CDR3 region of rearranged TCR beta genes was amplified from genomic DNA by a multiplex PCR assay. Amplified TCR beta libraries were sequenced as 87-base-pair reads on the Illumina HiSeq System. As for the original processing: A later analysis counted approximately 84 million unique TCR beta chains across the 650 to 700 repertoires, and about 10 million of these chains were shared by at least two donors. Raw reads were error-corrected and collapsed into unique sequences with a nearest-neighbor algorithm that merged closely related sequences to remove PCR and sequencing errors. V, D and J gene segments were assigned by aligning CDR3 sequences to IMGT reference sequences. For a sequence to be retained, at least a six-nucleotide match to both a V gene segment and a J gene segment was required. A rearrangement counted as productive if the CDR3 had no stop codons and remained in frame with V and J, and every other rearrangement counted as non-productive. Following IMGT convention, CDR3 was defined as the stretch from the second conserved V-encoded cysteine to the conserved J-encoded phenylalanine. The earlier analysis of about 610 of the donors excluded any sequence lacking an unambiguous match to a single V gene segment. In an earlier analysis of almost 600 of the donors, a V segment was called functional when productive rearrangements were above 56.7%, and segregating when the standard deviation between donors exceeded 5%. A statistical classification framework was developed to diagnose cytomegalovirus status using the catalog of TCR beta chain sequences. V and J gene assignment, in a later analysis, came from comparing TCR nucleotide sequences with IMGT/GENE-DB human TR gene sequences. The TCRdist pipeline was used in a later analysis to assign CDR3 sequences and most-parsimonious VDJ recombination scenarios. In a later analysis, each TCR beta chain was defined by its CDR3 amino acid sequence together with its V-gene family, and reads without a unique V-gene family were excluded. As a way to deal with suspected cross-contamination and a sequencing artifact, a later analysis dropped 640 or so nucleotide sequences that were highly shared and had low generation probability. For each public chain, a later analysis derived a clonal expansion index from normalized ranks of inferred template counts within each repertoire. In a later analysis, generation probabilities were computed with a VDJ recombination model fitted to out-of-frame rearrangements, and the resulting probabilities were checked against IGoR. In a later analysis, TCR-TCR, TCR-HLA and TCR-CMV co-occurrence was scored with hypergeometric tests, and a repertoire-size bias correction was applied to TCR pairs. In a later analysis, false discovery rates were estimated by permuting HLA or CMV assignments 20 times. A later analysis grouped co-occurring TCRs with DBSCAN, adding TCRdist sequence similarity when clustering within HLA-allele-positive subsets. For co-occurrence clustering, repertoires with fewer than 30,000 or more than 120,000 public chains were excluded, along with about five repertoires with anomalous nucleotide sharing. TCRdb took over this immuneACCESS table, retaining in-frame rearrangements with V and J assigned. Such tables are incomplete; in checked studies, under half of the missing clones stem from an unresolved V gene, and the remainder is unexplained. D and trimming were read from the DNA, whereas the V and J calls and clone size are those reported in that table. The sample table records 60,000 to 80,000 clones; approximately 60% of these occur just once. The biggest ten clones account for around 2.7% of the sample.

These data are taken from a study of cytomegalovirus exposure and HLA in healthy donors (dated by TCRdb to the late 2010s). General notes on the study: An earlier analysis of roughly 570 of the donors reported roughly 300 Gb of sequence data and around 100 million unique TCR beta sequences obtained from some 200 million T cells. An early release that covered several hundred HLA-typed donors contained approximately 300 gigabases of sequencing data and 80 million or so unique TCR sequences. Of the roughly 410 genotyped donors, 65% to 90% were placed in the genetic ancestry cluster associated with self-reported Caucasian donors. The study aimed to test whether signatures of past pathogen exposure could be identified by cataloging public T cell receptors. The study profiled the T cell repertoires of 500 to 800 subjects by immunosequencing and related them to cytomegalovirus serostatus. In addition to the first cohort of 666 subjects, a separate validation cohort of approximately 120 different subjects was used. The study combined high-throughput TCR immunosequencing, statistical association of individual TCRs with disease status, and machine learning to predict cytomegalovirus infection status. A later analysis re-analyzed previously published TCR beta repertoires from 660 or so donors and added high-resolution HLA genotyping to study TCR occurrence patterns. The later analysis used no new phenotypic data to find candidate immune exposures, relying instead on TCR beta sequences and their occurrence across donors. To decide whether each TCR beta V gene segment behaved as functional or pseudogenic, an earlier analysis of fewer than 750 of the donors relied on high-throughput TCR beta sequencing. Donor age, sex, ethnicity and CMV serostatus were compiled together with the repertoire data. Genome-wide SNP genotypes for about 55% of the roughly 670 donors were used in a later genetic analysis, which treated that subset as a discovery cohort. Every repertoire in the discovery cohort had been generated on one and the same sequencing platform. Both class I and class II loci were covered by HLA typing, at four-digit resolution. The number of donors typed differed by locus, with roughly 620-630 for A, B, C, DRB1 and DQB1, roughly 520 for DQA1, approximately 580 for DPA1, and roughly 450 for DPB1. Because of strong linkage in the cohort, roughly five DR-DQ haplotypes were treated as single units for association and clustering. Among 398 genotyped donors of the cohort, an average of about 240,000 unique TCR beta nucleotide sequences was sequenced per donor, of which about 18% were non-productive. What the work shows at the level of the full study, not this receptor alone: A later genetic analysis reported fewer N-insertions in productive TCRs among donors in an Asian-associated ancestry cluster than the roughly 620-donor mean. A group of highly shared sequence variants was considered likely to be a technical artifact of the sequencing pipeline. In vitro tests confirmed that a few of the cytomegalovirus-associated TCR beta chains recognize cytomegalovirus antigens. Correlated functional status among segregating V segments might be attributable to linkage disequilibrium, but an unknown experimental factor could not be ruled out. An association between a missense DCLRE1C variant and V-gene and J-gene trimming of TCR beta chains was found in a later genetic analysis and replicated in an independent cohort. Presence/absence analyses assumed roughly uniform sequencing depth across donors, an assumption that may not hold. Because counts were too low, more than 15 rarely observed V segments, including chromosome 9 orphons, were excluded from the earlier analysis of roughly 580 of the donors. According to the authors, the approach could potentially be generalized to other disease states and immunological phenotypes. In a later analysis, TCR association rates were found to vary across HLA loci, with the most associated TCRs seen for DRB1 alleles and the fewest for HLA-C alleles. This cohort had only TCR beta chains sequenced, and the lack of alpha or paired-chain data limited which features could be detected. The classifier was reported to diagnose cytomegalovirus status with high specificity and sensitivity in both the original and validation cohorts. In an earlier analysis of some 550 of the donors, most TCR beta V segments were observed in productive rearrangements about 87% or about 30% of the time, broadly matching IMGT annotations. At a false discovery rate of 0.05, a later analysis linked 15,000 to 20,000 TCR beta sequences to specific HLA alleles. Most TCR sequences were observed very rarely across donors, whereas some public TCRs were present in many individuals. Because some donors lacked HLA typing at each locus, the association tests relied only on the typed subset. In the study, about 150 TCR beta chains were listed as associated with cytomegalovirus. Several of the top co-occurrence clusters appeared to be linked to parvovirus B19, influenza, CMV and Epstein-Barr virus, according to a later analysis. When HLA alleles, especially DR and DQ, strongly co-occurred, TCR associations were difficult to assign to individual alleles. In a later analysis, most CMV-associated TCR beta chains were found to appear HLA-restricted, with HLA associations seemingly driven largely by CMV exposure. The 87-base-pair reads could not distinguish some IMGT-functional V segments, including TRBV6-2 and TRBV6-3, so those segments were excluded. A further reported finding was that TCR beta sequences accurately predicted the HLA-A and HLA-B alleles for most subjects in the first cohort. In a later analysis, HLA-associated TCR beta chains showed more clonal expansion and lower generation probabilities than non-associated chains that were equally common. For the cohort, immune exposure information was limited to CMV serostatus.

The cohort was made up of several hundred healthy bone marrow donors. All cohort members were sampled while nominally healthy, although unrecorded immune exposures were likely present. The donor tested CMV seronegative and was one of the 352 seronegative cohort members. A peripheral blood sample was provided by each donor, and peripheral blood mononuclear cells were used for TCR beta sequencing. The Qiagen DNeasy Blood Extraction Kit was used to extract genomic DNA from the blood cell samples. As encoded in the germline V gene, CDR1 is LGHNA while CDR2 is YNFKEQ. The CDR3 measures 13 amino acids from cysteine to phenylalanine. The DNA shown is the 39-base CDR3, in frame from base 1. The germline ends are 9 bases apart after V is trimmed by 1 base and J by 6 bases.

Sequenced material: PBMCs. This receptor was taken from a man younger than 40 in good health and CMV-seronegative. The rearrangement combines TRBV4-2 with TRBJ1-2; the D gene is perhaps TRBD1, from 5 matching bases. The nucleotide sequence reads TGTGCCAGCAGCCAAGGACGGGGGGATGGCTACACCTTC. This translates into CASSQGRGDGYTF.